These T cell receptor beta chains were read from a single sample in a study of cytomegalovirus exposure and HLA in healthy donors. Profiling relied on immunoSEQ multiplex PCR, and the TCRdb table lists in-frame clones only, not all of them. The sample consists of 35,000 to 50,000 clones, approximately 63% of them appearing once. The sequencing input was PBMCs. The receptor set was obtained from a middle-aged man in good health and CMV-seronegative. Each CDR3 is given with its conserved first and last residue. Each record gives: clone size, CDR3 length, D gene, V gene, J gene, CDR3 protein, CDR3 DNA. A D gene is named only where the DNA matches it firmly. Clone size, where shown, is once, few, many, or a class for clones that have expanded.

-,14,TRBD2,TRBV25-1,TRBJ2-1,CASETSGIYNEQFF,TGTGCCAGCGAGACTAGCGGGATCTACAATGAGCAGTTCTTC
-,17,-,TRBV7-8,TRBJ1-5,CASSLGRGFFTNQPQHF,TGTGCCAGCAGCTTAGGCCGGGGGTTCTTTACCAATCAGCCCCAGCATTTT
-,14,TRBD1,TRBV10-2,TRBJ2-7,CATTGRDRGHEQYF,TGCGCCACCACAGGGAGGGACAGGGGCCACGAGCAGTACTTC
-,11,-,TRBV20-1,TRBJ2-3,CSATIADTQYF,TGCAGTGCTACCATCGCGGATACGCAGTATTTT
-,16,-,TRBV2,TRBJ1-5,CASSELGRDLGQPQHF,TGTGCCAGCAGTGAATTGGGCAGGGACTTGGGTCAGCCCCAGCATTTT
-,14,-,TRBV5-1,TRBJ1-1,CASSLLGANTESFF,TGCGCCAGCAGCTTGTTGGGGGCGAACACTGAATCTTTCTTT
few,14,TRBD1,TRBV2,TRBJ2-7,CARSGGQGGVEQYF,TGTGCCAGAAGTGGGGGACAGGGTGGGGTCGAGCAGTACTTC
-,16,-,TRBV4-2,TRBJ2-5,CASSPSGAQGGETQYF,TGTGCCAGCAGCCCAAGTGGGGCTCAGGGAGGCGAGACCCAGTACTTC
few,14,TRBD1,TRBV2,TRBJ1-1,CASSRQGEDTEAFF,TGTGCCAGCAGTAGACAGGGGGAGGACACTGAAGCTTTCTTT
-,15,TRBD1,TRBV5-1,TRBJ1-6,CASSPEAGGGSPLHF,TGCGCCAGCAGCCCAGAAGCAGGGGGAGGATCACCCCTCCACTTT
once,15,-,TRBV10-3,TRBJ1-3,CAISDFPKPGNTIYF,TGTGCCATCAGTGACTTCCCAAAGCCTGGAAACACCATATATTTT
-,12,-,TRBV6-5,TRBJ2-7,CASSGTAYEQYF,TGTGCCAGCTCTGGCACAGCCTACGAGCAGTACTTC
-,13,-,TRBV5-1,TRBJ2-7,CASSFVESYEQYF,TGCGCCAGCAGCTTCGTAGAGAGTTACGAGCAGTACTTC
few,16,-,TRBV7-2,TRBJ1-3,CASSLGGVSTGNTIYF,TGTGCCAGCAGCTTAGGGGGGGTATCAACCGGAAACACCATATATTTT
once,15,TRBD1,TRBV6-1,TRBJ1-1,CASSSLTGIFAEAFF,TGTGCCAGCAGTTCATTGACAGGGATTTTTGCTGAAGCTTTCTTT
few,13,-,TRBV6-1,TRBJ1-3,CASSERRWDTIYF,TGTGCCAGCAGTGAAAGGAGGTGGGACACCATATATTTT
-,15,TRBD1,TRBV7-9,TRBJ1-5,CASSLGQGASQPQHF,TGTGCCAGCAGCTTAGGGCAGGGGGCGAGTCAGCCCCAGCATTTT
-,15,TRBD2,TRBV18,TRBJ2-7,CASSPYERGVNEQYF,TGTGCCAGCTCCCCATATGAGCGGGGGGTCAACGAGCAGTACTTC
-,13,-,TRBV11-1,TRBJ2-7,CASSPGRVREQYF,TGTGCCAGCAGCCCGGGCAGGGTTCGCGAGCAGTACTTC
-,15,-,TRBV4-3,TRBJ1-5,CASSPRKEGNQPQHF,TGCGCCAGCAGCCCCAGGAAGGAGGGGAATCAGCCCCAGCATTTT
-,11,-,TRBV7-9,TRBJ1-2,CASADSYGYTF,TGTGCCAGCGCAGACAGCTATGGCTACACCTTC
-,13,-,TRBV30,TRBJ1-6,CAWSGKESSPLHF,TGTGCCTGGAGCGGCAAGGAGAGTTCACCCCTCCACTTT
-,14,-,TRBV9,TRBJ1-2,CASSVGARVGGYTF,TGTGCCAGCAGCGTAGGGGCCAGGGTTGGTGGCTACACCTTC
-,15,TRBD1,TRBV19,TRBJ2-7,CASSKGTAKTYEQYF,TGTGCCAGTAGCAAAGGGACAGCGAAGACCTACGAGCAGTACTTC
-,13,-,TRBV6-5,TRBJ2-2,CASRGVFTGELFF,TGTGCCAGCAGAGGAGTCTTCACCGGGGAGCTGTTTTTT
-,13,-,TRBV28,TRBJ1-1,CASSSGQWAEAFF,TGTGCCAGCAGTTCCGGACAGTGGGCTGAAGCTTTCTTT
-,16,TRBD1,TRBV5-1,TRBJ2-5,CASSRTGGSLNQEQYF,TGCGCCAGCAGCCGGACAGGGGGCTCCTTGAATCAGGAGCAGTACTTC